This T cell receptor beta chain was recorded in a study of T cells after posttransplantation cyclophosphamide. From germline, CDR1 is MNHEY and CDR2 SMNVEV (reference sequence). This CDR3 is 14 amino acids long. To note about this clone: The antigen remains undetermined. An end of the junction differs from the germline gene, which may be a read error.

The table came from immunoSEQ multiplex PCR; TCRdb's copy has only in-frame clones and leaves some out. The table lists about 19,000 clones, under 80% of them singletons. Cyclophosphamide on days +3 and +4 followed busulfan-fludarabine conditioning and a marrow graft. Whole-study results and caveats: TRB overlap between skin or GI tissue T cells and blood was limited. Recipient CMV seropositivity and CMV reactivation strongly tracked TRB clonality.

The sequencing here drew on PBMCs, taken after an allogeneic stem cell transplant with post-transplant cyclophosphamide. This receptor was obtained from a male patient in his 30s who received an allogeneic stem cell transplant from a related donor, was CMV-positive, and had acute GVHD only. These T cells may partly come from the graft donor. V is TRBV27 and J is TRBJ1-4; 7 positions agree with TRBD1. The CDR3 DNA follows: TGTGCCAGCAGTCTCCGGGACAGACATGAGAAACTGTTTTTT. This codes for CASSLRDRHEKLFF.